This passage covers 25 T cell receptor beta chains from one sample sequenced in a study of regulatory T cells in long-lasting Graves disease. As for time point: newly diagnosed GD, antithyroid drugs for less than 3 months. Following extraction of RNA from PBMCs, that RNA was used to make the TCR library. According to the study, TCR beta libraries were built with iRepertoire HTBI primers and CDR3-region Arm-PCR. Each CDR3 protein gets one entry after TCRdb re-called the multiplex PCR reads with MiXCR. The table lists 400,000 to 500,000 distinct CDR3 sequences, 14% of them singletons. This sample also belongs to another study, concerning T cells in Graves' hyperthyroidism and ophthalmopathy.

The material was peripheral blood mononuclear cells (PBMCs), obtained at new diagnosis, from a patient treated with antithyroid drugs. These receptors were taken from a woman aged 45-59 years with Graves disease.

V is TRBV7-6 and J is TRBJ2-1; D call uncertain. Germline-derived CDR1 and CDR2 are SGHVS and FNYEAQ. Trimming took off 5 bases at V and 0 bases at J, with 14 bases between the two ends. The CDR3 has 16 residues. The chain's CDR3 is CASSLPLKPSYNEQFF. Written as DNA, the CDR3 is TGTGCCAGCAGCCTACCTCTCAAACCCTCCTACAATGAGCAGTTCTTC.

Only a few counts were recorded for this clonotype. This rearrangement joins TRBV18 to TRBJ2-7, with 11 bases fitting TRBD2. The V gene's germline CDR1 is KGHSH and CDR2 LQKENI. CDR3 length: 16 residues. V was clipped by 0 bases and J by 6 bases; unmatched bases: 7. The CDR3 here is CASSPPGLAGGIEQYF. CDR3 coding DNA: TGTGCCAGCTCACCACCGGGGCTAGCGGGAGGTATCGAGCAGTACTTC.

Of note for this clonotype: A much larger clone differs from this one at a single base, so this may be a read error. CDR3 bases: TGTGCCAGCAGTTACTCGGGGCGGGCGGTCCAAGAGACCCAGTACTTC. Its protein product is CASSYSGRAVQETQYF. This chain joins TRBV6-6 and TRBJ2-5; possibly TRBD1 or TRBD2 for D (5 bases each). The CDR3 has 16 amino acids. Germline V gene lookup returns CDR1 MNHNY and CDR2 SVGAGI (reference sequence). Trimming left V 0 bases short and J 1 base short, with 12 bases between.

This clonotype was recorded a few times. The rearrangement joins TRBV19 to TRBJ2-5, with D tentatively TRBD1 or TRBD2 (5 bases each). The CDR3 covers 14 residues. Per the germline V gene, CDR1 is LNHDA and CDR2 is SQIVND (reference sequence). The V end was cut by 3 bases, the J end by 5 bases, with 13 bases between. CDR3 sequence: CASSMAREWETQYF. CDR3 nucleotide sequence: TGTGCCAGTAGTATGGCCAGGGAGTGGGAGACCCAGTACTTC.

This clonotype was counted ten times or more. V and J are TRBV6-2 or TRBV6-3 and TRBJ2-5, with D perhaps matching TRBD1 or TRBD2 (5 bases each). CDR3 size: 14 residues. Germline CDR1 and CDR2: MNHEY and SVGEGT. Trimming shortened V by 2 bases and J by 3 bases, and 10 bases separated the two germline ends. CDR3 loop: CASSYTRQKETQYF. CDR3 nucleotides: TGTGCCAGCAGTTACACTAGACAGAAAGAGACCCAGTACTTC.

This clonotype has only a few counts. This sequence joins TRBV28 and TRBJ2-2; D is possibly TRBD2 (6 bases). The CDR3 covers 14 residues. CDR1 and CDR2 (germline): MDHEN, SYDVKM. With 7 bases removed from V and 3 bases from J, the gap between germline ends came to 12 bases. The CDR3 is CASTDGGYTGELFF. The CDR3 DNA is TGTGCCAGCACGGACGGAGGGTACACCGGGGAGCTGTTTTTT.

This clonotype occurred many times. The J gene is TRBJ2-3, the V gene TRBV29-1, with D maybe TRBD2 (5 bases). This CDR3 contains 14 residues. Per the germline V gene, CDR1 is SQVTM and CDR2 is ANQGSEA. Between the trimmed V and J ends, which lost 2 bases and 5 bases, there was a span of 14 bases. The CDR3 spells CSVEKSGPRDTQYF. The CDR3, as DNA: TGCAGCGTTGAAAAAAGCGGACCCCGAGATACGCAGTATTTT.

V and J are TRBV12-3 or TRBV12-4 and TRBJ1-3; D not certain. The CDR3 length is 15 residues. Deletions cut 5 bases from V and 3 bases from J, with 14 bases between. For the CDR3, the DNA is TGTGCCAGCAGTCCCGGGCAGGTCATTGGAAACACCATATATTTT. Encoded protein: CASSPGQVIGNTIYF.

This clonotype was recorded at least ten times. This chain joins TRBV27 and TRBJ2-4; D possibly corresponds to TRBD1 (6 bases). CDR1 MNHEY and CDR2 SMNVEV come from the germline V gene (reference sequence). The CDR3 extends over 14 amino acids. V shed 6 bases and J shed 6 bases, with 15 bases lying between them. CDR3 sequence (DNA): TGTGCCAGCAGCCCGACAGGTTTAGCAAACATTCAGTACTTC. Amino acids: CASSPTGLANIQYF.

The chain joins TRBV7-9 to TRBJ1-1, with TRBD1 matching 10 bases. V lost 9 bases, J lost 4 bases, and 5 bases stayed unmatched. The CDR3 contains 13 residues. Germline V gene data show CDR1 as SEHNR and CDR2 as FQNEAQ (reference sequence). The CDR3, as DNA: TGTGCCAGTGGGACAGGGGACTCCACTGAAGCTTTCTTT. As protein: CASGTGDSTEAFF.

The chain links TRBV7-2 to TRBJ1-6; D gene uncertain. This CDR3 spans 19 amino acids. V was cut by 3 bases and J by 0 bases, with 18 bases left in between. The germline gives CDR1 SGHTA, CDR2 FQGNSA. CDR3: CASSFQPRIRDSYNSPLHF. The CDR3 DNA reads TGTGCCAGCAGCTTTCAACCTAGGATCCGGGACTCCTATAATTCACCCCTCCACTTT.

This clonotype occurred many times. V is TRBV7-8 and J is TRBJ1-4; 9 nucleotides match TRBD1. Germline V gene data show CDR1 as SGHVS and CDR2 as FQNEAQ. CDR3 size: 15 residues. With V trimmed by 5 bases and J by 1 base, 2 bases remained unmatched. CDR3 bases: TGTGCCAGCAGCGGGGGACAGGGAACTAATGAAAAACTGTTTTTT. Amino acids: CASSGGQGTNEKLFF. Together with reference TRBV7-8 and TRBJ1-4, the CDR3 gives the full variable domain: GAGVSQSPRYKVAKRGQDVALRCDPISGHVSLFWYQQALGQGPEFLTYFQNEAQLDKSGLPSDRFFAERPEGSVSTLKIQRTQQEDSAVYLCASSGGQGTNEKLFFGSGTQLSVL.

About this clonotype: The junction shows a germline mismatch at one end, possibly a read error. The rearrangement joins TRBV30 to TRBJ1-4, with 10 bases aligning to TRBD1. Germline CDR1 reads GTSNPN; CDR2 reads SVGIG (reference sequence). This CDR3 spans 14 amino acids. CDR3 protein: CAWIRQGANEKLSF. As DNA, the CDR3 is TGTGCCTGGATCAGACAGGGGGCTAATGAAAAACTGTCTTTT.

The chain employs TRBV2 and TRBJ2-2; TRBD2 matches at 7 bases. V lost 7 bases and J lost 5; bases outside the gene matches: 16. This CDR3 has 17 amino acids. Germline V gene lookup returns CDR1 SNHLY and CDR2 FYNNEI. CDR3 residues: CASTPLGRERYTGELFF. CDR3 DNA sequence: TGTGCCAGCACACCCCTCGGGCGGGAGCGATATACCGGGGAGCTGTTTTTT.

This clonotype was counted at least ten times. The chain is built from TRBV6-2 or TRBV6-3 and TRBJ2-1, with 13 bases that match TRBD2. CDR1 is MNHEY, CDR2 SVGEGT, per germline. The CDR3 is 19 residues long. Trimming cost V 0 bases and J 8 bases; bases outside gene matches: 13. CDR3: CASSYSTSGRTGDLDEQFF. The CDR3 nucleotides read TGTGCCAGCAGTTACTCGACTAGCGGGAGGACCGGGGATCTCGATGAGCAGTTCTTC.

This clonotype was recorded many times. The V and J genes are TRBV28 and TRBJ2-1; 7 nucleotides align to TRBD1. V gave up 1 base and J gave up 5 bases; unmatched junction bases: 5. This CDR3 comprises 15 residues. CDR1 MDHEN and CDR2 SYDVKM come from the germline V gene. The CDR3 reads CASSLYGTEDNEQFF. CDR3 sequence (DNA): TGTGCCAGCAGTTTATATGGGACAGAAGACAATGAGCAGTTCTTC.

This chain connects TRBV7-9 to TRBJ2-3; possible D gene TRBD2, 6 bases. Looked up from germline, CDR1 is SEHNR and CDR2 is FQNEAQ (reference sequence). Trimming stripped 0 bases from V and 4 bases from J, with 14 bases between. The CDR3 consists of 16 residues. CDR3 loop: CASSLAPSGAPDTQYF. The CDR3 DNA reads TGTGCCAGCAGCTTAGCGCCATCGGGAGCCCCAGATACGCAGTATTTT. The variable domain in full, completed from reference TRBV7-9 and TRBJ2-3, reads DTGVSQNPRHKITKRGQNVTFRCDPISEHNRLYWYRQTLGQGPEFLTYFQNEAQLEKSRLLSDRFSAERPKGSFSTLEIQRTEQGDSAMYLCASSLAPSGAPDTQYFGPGTRLTVL.

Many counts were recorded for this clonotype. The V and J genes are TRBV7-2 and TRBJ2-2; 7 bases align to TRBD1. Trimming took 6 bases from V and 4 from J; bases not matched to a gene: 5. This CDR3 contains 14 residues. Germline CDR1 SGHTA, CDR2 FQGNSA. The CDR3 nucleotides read TGTGCCAGCAGTCGCACAGGGGTCACCGGGGAGCTGTTTTTT. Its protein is CASSRTGVTGELFF.

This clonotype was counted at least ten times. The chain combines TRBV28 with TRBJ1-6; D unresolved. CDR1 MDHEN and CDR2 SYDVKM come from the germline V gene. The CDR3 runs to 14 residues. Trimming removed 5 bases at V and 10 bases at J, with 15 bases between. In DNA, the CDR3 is TGTGCCAGCAGTCCTATCCCCCCTAGGTCACCCCTCCACTTT. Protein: CASSPIPPRSPLHF.

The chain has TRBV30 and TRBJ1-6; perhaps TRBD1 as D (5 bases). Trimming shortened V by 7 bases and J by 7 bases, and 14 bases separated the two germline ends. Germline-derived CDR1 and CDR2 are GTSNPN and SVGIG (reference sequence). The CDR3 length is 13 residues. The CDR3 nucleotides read TGTGCCTCCCGACAGCCGGGGAATTCACCCCTCCACTTT. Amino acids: CASRQPGNSPLHF.

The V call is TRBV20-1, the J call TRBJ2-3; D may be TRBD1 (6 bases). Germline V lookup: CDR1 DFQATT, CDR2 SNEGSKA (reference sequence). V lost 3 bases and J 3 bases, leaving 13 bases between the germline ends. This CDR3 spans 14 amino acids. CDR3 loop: CSARGASGTDTQYF. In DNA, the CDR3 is TGCAGTGCTAGGGGGGCCTCAGGGACAGATACGCAGTATTTT.

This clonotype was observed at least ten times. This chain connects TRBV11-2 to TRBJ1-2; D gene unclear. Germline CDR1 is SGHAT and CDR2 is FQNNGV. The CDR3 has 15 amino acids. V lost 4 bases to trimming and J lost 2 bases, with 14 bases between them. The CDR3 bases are TGTGCCAGCAGCTCCTACCGCCGGGAGAACTATGGCTACACCTTC. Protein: CASSSYRRENYGYTF.

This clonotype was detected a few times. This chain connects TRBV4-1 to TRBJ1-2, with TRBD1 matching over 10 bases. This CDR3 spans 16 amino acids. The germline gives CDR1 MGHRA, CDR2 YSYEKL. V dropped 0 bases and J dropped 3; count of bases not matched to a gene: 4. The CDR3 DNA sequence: TGCGCCAGCAGCCAAGAGAGGGACAGGGGCCACTATGGCTACACCTTC. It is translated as CASSQERDRGHYGYTF.

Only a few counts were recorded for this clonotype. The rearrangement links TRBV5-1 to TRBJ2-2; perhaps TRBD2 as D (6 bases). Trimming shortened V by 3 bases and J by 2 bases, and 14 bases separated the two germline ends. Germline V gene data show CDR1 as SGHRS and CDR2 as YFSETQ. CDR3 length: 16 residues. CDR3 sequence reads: CASSSIGTYNTGELFF. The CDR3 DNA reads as TGCGCCAGCAGCTCAATCGGGACTTATAACACCGGGGAGCTGTTTTTT.

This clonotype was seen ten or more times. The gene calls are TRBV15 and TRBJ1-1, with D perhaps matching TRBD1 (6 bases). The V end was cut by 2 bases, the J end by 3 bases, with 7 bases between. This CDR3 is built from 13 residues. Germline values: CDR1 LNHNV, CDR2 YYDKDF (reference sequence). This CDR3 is CATSRTGYTEAFF. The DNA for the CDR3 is TGTGCCACCAGCAGAACAGGGTACACTGAAGCTTTCTTT. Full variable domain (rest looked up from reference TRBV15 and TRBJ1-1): DAMVIQNPRYQVTQFGKPVTLSCSQTLNHNVMYWYQQKSSQAPKLLFHYYDKDFNNEADTPDNFQSRRPNTSFCFLDIRSPGLGDTAMYLCATSRTGYTEAFFGQGTRLTVV.